The 23 T cell receptor beta chains given below trace back to one sample, sequenced in a study of blood T cell repertoires in COVID-19. Produced via immunoSEQ multiplex PCR; TCRdb's table is partial and in-frame only. The sample lists more than 150,000 clones; more than 70% were seen once. The sequencing input was peripheral blood. Source of these receptors: a man in his forties with active or convalescent COVID-19.

The chain employs TRBV6-5 and TRBJ1-4; 8 bases match TRBD1. Germline V lookup: CDR1 MNHEY, CDR2 SVGAGI. The ends lost 2 bases at V and 5 bases at J; junction bases unmatched: 7. CDR3 length equals 16 residues. The DNA for the CDR3 is TGTGCCAGCAGTTACGCGTACGGGACAGGAAATGAAAAACTGTTTTTT. This sequence encodes CASSYAYGTGNEKLFF.

This clone was recorded once. This rearrangement joins TRBV5-6 to TRBJ1-5; TRBD1 aligns across 7 bases. The CDR3 runs to 14 residues. Trimming took 4 bases from V and 10 from J; bases not matched to a gene: 11. Germline CDR1 is SGHDT and CDR2 is YYEEEE. CDR3 in DNA: TGTGCCAGCAGCCCCGGGACAGACATCAGCCCCCAGCATTTT. Translated, it gives CASSPGTDISPQHF.

The CDR3 nucleotides are TGTGCCAGCGGTGGACAGGGACACAATGAGCAGTTCTTC. Its translation: CASGGQGHNEQFF. The chain carries TRBV28 and TRBJ2-1; 8 nucleotides agree with TRBD1. Losses at the gene ends were 8 bases for V and 5 bases for J; bases not matched to a gene: 5. CDR3 length: 13 residues. The germline gives CDR1 MDHEN, CDR2 SYDVKM.

The CDR3 coding sequence is TGTGCCAGCAGCAAAAGTCTTGCGGGGGGCAGGCAGTTCTTC. Its translation: CASSKSLAGGRQFF. The J gene is TRBJ2-1, the V gene TRBV7-2, with TRBD2 matching 8 bases. CDR1 is SGHTA, CDR2 FQGNSA, per germline. This CDR3 region has 14 residues. The V segment lost 5 bases and the J segment 12 bases; nucleotides outside the gene matches: 12.

The J gene is TRBJ2-3, the V gene TRBV30; D possibly corresponds to TRBD2 (5 bases). The CDR3 is 14 amino acids. Trimming took 6 bases from V and 2 from J, leaving 15 bases between them. Germline assignment: CDR1 GTSNPN and CDR2 SVGIG (reference sequence). In DNA, the CDR3 is TGTGCCTGCAACATCGGGATCAACACAGATACGCAGTATTTT. It encodes CACNIGINTDTQYF.

The rearrangement joins TRBV4-3 to TRBJ1-2; 9 bases map to TRBD1. CDR3 length: 16 residues. CDR1 is LGHNA, CDR2 YSLEER, per germline. The V gene end was trimmed by 0 bases and the J gene end by 6 bases; junction bases not matched to a gene: 8. The CDR3 here is CASSQDTPTGGDGYTF. The CDR3 bases are TGCGCCAGCAGCCAAGATACCCCGACAGGGGGAGATGGCTACACCTTC.

V and J are TRBV9 and TRBJ2-2, with TRBD1 identical over 12 bases. Germline V CDR1 and CDR2: SGDLS, YYNGEE. The CDR3 totals 16 residues. The V gene end was trimmed by 2 bases and the J gene end by 3 bases; junction bases not matched to a gene: 2. The CDR3: CASSVGQGADTGELFF. The DNA of the CDR3 is TGTGCCAGCAGCGTGGGACAGGGGGCTGACACCGGGGAGCTGTTTTTT.

The V call is TRBV3-1 (or the pseudogene TRBV3-2), the J call TRBJ1-1; D is unresolved. Germline V lookup: CDR1 LGHDT, CDR2 YNNKEL (reference sequence). This CDR3 contains 16 residues. V lost 0 bases and J 6 bases, leaving 17 bases between the germline ends. The CDR3 bases are TGTGCCAGCAGCCAAGAGAGGGTCGGGGTAGGCGCTGAAGCTTTCTTT. Residues: CASSQERVGVGAEAFF.

This chain links TRBV5-4 with TRBJ2-1; 7 bases line up with TRBD1. CDR3 size: 12 residues. Germline CDR1 SGHNT, CDR2 YYREEE (reference sequence). The V and J ends lost 2 bases and 16 bases, in that order; junction bases with no gene match: 9. The CDR3 DNA is TGTGCCAGCAGCTTTCAGACAGGGAATTTCTTCTTC. Translated, it gives CASSFQTGNFFF.

The gene calls are TRBV7-2 and TRBJ1-1; D is ambiguous. The V end was cut by 1 base, the J end by 1 base, with 4 bases between. Germline loops: CDR1 SGHTA, CDR2 FQGNSA. The CDR3 runs to 13 residues. CDR3 bases: TGTGCCAGCAGCTTAGTAGCGAACACTGAAGCTTTCTTT. Its translation is CASSLVANTEAFF.

This clone was picked up one time. The CDR3 loop reads CASSLGLPRGYEQYF. The DNA of the CDR3 is TGTGCCAGCAGTCTGGGACTCCCCCGAGGCTACGAGCAGTACTTC. This rearrangement joins TRBV6-5 to TRBJ2-7; the D gene is possibly TRBD2 (6 bases). Germline V CDR1 and CDR2: MNHEY, SVGAGI. This CDR3 spans 15 amino acids. Trimming cost V 5 bases and J 3 bases, with 17 bases left between them.

The genes are TRBV28 and TRBJ1-5; maybe TRBD1 (5 bases). The CDR3 extends over 15 amino acids. Trimming cost V 2 bases and J 4 bases, with 12 bases left between them. CDR1 is MDHEN and CDR2 is SYDVKM in the germline V gene. The CDR3 sequence is CASSLRSGVNQPQHF. The CDR3 DNA reads TGTGCCAGCAGTTTAAGGTCGGGGGTGAATCAGCCCCAGCATTTT.

This chain uses TRBV30 with TRBJ1-4, with 12 bases matching TRBD1. This CDR3 has 18 amino acids. Germline V CDR1 and CDR2: GTSNPN, SVGIG (reference sequence). The junction had 12 bases not matched to a gene; V was cut back by 2 bases and J by 5 bases. The CDR3 coding sequence is TGTGCCTGGAGTCTTAACCCGGGGGACAGGGGGCCGAATGAAAAACTGTTTTTT. Its protein product is CAWSLNPGDRGPNEKLFF.

The chain joins TRBV2 to TRBJ1-1; D is unclear. CDR3 length: 13 residues. Germline V gives CDR1 SNHLY, CDR2 FYNNEI. V lost 7 bases and J lost 1, with 10 bases in between. CDR3 protein: CASIFEANTEAFF. The CDR3 DNA sequence: TGTGCCAGCATTTTCGAAGCGAACACTGAAGCTTTCTTT.

The chain recombines TRBV6-5 with TRBJ1-5; D gene ambiguous. Looked up from germline, CDR1 is MNHEY and CDR2 is SVGAGI. V lost 8 bases, J lost 5 bases, and 13 bases lay in between. The length of the CDR3 is 13 residues. CDR3 DNA sequence: TGTGCCAGCCGCCGGGGAGCAGATCAGCCCCAGCATTTT. This encodes CASRRGADQPQHF.

The chain carries TRBV9 and TRBJ1-2; maybe TRBD1 (6 bases). Germline V gene sequence: CDR1 SGDLS, CDR2 YYNGEE. The CDR3 is made up of 13 amino acids. The V and J ends lost 6 bases and 2 bases respectively, with 11 bases between them. CDR3 bases: TGTGCCAGCACCGCACAGGGAAACTATGGCTACACCTTC. This gives the protein CASTAQGNYGYTF.

This clone was seen only once. The V and J genes are TRBV6-6 and TRBJ1-2; D uncertain. V was clipped by 2 bases and J by 0 bases, with 7 bases between them. CDR3 length equals 14 residues. In germline, CDR1 is MNHNY, CDR2 SVGAGI (reference sequence). CDR3 DNA: TGTGCCAGCAGTTACGGCCCAGCTAACTATGGCTACACCTTC. Its protein is CASSYGPANYGYTF.

The rearrangement joins TRBV7-8 to TRBJ1-3; D unresolved. Germline V lookup: CDR1 SGHVS, CDR2 FQNEAQ. Trimming removed 8 bases at V and 1 base at J, with 12 bases between. This CDR3 has 14 amino acids. In DNA, the CDR3 is TGTGCCAGCTCGAGAGGGTTTTCTGGAAACACCATATATTTT. Translated, it gives CASSRGFSGNTIYF.

The chain links TRBV25-1 to TRBJ2-5; D might be TRBD1 (6 bases). This CDR3 comprises 15 residues. Trimming stripped 6 bases from V and 2 bases from J, with 16 bases between. Germline CDR1 and CDR2: MGHDK and SYGVNS. The CDR3 spells CASSEDRPVQETQYF. The CDR3, as DNA: TGTGCCAGCAGCGAGGACAGACCCGTACAAGAGACCCAGTACTTC. The variable domain in full, completed from reference TRBV25-1 and TRBJ2-5, reads EADIYQTPRYLVIGTGKKITLECSQTMGHDKMYWYQQDPGMELHLIHYSYGVNSTEKGDLSSESTVSRIRTEHFPLTLESARPSHTSQYLCASSEDRPVQETQYFGPGTRLLVL.

The chain has TRBV25-1 and TRBJ1-1; D is possibly TRBD1 (5 bases). The CDR3 has 17 amino acids. Germline V CDR1 and CDR2: MGHDK, SYGVNS. Between the trimmed V and J ends, which lost 1 base and 0 bases, there was a span of 15 bases. The CDR3 spells CASSESGGASMNTEAFF. The CDR3 nucleotides are TGTGCCAGCAGTGAATCAGGAGGGGCCAGCATGAACACTGAAGCTTTCTTT.

This clone was counted between two and nine times. The DNA of the CDR3 is TGTGCCAGCAGCGTAGACCCGGTCTCCTACAATGAGCAGTTCTTC. It translates to CASSVDPVSYNEQFF. The chain employs TRBV9 and TRBJ2-1, with unresolved D. V gave up 0 bases and J gave up 0 bases, with 7 bases separating them. CDR3 size: 15 residues. Germline CDR1 and CDR2: SGDLS and YYNGEE.

This clone was observed a few times. Other DNA sequences in this sample translate to the same CDR3. V usage is TRBV15 and J usage is TRBJ1-5; D call uncertain. Trimming stripped 0 bases from V and 7 bases from J, with 4 bases between. The germline V gene encodes CDR1 LNHNV and CDR2 YYDKDF (reference sequence). This CDR3 comprises 12 residues. Here the CDR3 reads CATSRDQQPQHF. The CDR3 bases are TGTGCCACCAGCAGAGATCAGCAGCCCCAGCATTTT.

This clone was observed a single time. The chain recombines TRBV28 with TRBJ1-4; D unclear. This CDR3 region has 13 residues. Trimming cost V 5 bases and J 3 bases, with 7 bases left between them. Per germline, CDR1 MDHEN and CDR2 SYDVKM. CDR3 coding DNA: TGTGCCAGCAGTCGAGTGCCTAATGAAAAACTGTTTTTT. It encodes CASSRVPNEKLFF.